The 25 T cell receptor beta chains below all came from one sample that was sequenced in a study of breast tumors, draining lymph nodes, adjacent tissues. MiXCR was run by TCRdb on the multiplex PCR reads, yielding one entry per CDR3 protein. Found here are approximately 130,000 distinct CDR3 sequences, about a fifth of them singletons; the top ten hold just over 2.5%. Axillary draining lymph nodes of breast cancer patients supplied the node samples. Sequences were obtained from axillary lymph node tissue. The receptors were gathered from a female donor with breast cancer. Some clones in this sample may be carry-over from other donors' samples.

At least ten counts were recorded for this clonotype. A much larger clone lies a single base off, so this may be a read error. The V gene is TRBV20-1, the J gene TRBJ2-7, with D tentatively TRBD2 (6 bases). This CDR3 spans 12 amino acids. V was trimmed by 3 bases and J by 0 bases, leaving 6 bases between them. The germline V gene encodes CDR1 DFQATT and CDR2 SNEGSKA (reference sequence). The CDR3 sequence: CSASGGSYEQYF. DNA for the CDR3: TGCAGTGCTAGCGGGGGCTCCTACGAGCAGTACTTC.

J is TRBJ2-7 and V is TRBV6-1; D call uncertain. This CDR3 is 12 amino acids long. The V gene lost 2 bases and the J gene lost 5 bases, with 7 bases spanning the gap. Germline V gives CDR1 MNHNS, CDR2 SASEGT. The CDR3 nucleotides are TGTGCCAGCAGTGAAAGGTCCCACGAGCAGTACTTC. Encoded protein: CASSERSHEQYF.

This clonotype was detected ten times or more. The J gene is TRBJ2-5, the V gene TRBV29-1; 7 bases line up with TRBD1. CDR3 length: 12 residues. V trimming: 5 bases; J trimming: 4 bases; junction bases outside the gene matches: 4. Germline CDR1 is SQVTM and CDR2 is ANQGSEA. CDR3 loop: CSVTYRGETQYF. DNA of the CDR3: TGCAGCGTTACTTACAGGGGAGAGACCCAGTACTTC. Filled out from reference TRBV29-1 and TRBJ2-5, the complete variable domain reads SAVISQKPSRDICQRGTSLTIQCQVDSQVTMMFWYRQQPGQSLTLIATANQGSEATYESGFVIDKFPISRPNLTFSTLTVSNMSPEDSSIYLCSVTYRGETQYFGPGTRLLVL.

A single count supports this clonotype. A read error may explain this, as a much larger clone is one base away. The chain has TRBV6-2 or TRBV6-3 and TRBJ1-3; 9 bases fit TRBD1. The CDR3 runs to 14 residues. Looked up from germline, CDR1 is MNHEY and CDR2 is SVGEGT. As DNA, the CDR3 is TGTGCCATCAGGGGGACAGGGAGAGGAAACACCACATATTTT. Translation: CAIRGTGRGNTTYF.

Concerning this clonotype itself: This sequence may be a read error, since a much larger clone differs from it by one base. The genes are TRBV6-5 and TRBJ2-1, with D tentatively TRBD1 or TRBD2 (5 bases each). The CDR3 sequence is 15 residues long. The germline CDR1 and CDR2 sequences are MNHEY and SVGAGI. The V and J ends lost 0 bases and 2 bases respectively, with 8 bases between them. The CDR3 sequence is CASSYSGRPYNEQFF. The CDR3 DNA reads TGTGCCAGCAGTTACTCGGGACGGCCCTACAATGAGCAGTTCTTC.

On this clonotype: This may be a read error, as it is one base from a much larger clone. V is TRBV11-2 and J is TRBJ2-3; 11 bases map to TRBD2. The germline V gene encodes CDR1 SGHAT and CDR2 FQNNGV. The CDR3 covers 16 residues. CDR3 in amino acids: CASSSTLAGGLDTRYF. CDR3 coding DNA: TGTGCCAGCAGCTCCACCCTAGCGGGAGGACTAGATACGCGGTATTTT.

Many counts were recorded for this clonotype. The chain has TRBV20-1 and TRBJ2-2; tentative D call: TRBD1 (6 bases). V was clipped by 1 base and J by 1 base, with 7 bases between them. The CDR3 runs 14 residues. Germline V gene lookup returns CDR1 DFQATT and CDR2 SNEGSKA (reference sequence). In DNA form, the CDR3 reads TGCAGTGCTAGAGCGGGACAGAACACCGGGGAGCTGTTTTTT. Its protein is CSARAGQNTGELFF.

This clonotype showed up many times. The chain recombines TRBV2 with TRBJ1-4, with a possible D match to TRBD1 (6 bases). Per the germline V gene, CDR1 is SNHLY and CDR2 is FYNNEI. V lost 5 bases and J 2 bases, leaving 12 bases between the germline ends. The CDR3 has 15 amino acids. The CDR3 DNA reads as TGTGCCAGCAGTCCTACAGGGTCGACTAATGAAAAACTGTTTTTT. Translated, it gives CASSPTGSTNEKLFF.

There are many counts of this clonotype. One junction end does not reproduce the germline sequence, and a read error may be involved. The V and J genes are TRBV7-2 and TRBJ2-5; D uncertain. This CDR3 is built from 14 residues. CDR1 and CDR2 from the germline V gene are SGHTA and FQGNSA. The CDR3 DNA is TGTGCCAGCAGCTTAGGATCTACCCAAGGGACCCAGTACTTC. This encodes CASSLGSTQGTQYF.

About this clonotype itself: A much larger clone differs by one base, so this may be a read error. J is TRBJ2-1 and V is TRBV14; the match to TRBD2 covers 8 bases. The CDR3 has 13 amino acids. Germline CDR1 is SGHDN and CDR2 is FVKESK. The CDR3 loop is CASSQFTSGEQLF. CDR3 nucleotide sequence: TGTGCCAGCAGCCAGTTTACTAGCGGTGAGCAGCTCTTC. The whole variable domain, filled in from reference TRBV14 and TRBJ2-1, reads EAGVTQFPSHSVIEKGQTVTLRCDPISGHDNLYWYRRVMGKEIKFLLHFVKESKQDESGMPNNRFLAERTGGTYSTLKVQPAELEDSGVYFCASSQFTSGEQLFGPGTRLTVL.

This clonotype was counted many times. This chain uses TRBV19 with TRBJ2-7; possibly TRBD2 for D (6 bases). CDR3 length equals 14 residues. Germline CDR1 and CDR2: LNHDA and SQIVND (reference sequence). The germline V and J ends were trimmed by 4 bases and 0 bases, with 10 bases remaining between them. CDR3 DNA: TGTGCCAGTAGTAGGGGACTGCTCTCCTACGAGCAGTACTTC. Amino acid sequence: CASSRGLLSYEQYF.

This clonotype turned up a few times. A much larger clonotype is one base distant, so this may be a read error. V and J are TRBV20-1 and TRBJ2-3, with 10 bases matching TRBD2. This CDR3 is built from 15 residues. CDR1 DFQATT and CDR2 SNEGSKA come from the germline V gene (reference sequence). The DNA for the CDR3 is TGCAGTGCTCCCCGGCTAGCGGGAGAAGGAGATACGCGGTATTTT. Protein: CSAPRLAGEGDTRYF.

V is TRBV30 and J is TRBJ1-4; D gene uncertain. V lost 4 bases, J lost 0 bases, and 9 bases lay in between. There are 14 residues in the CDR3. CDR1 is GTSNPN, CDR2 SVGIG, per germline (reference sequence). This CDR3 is CAWNRAATNEKLFF. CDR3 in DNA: TGTGCCTGGAACCGGGCAGCAACTAATGAAAAACTGTTTTTT.

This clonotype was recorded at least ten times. The CDR3 is CASSQGGLTTDTQYF. The CDR3, as DNA: TGTGCCAGCAGCCAAGGAGGGCTTACCACAGATACGCAGTATTTT. V is TRBV14 and J is TRBJ2-3; TRBD2 is a possible D gene (5 bases). Germline V gene lookup returns CDR1 SGHDN and CDR2 FVKESK. The CDR3 is made up of 15 amino acids. V was cut by 1 base and J by 2 bases, with 10 bases left in between.

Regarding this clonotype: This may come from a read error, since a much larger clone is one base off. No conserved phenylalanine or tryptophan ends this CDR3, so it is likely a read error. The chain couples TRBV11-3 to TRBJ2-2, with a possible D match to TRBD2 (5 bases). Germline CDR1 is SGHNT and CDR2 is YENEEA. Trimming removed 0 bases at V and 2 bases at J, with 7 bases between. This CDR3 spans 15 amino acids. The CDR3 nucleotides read TGTGCCAGCAGCTTAGACGGACTTAACACCGGGGAGCTGTTTTCT. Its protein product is CASSLDGLNTGELFS.

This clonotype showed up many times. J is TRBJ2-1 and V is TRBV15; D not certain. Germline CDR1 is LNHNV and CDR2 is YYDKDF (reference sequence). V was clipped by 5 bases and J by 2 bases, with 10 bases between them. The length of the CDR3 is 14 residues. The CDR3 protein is CATSSRFAYNEQFF. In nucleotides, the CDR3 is TGTGCCACCAGCTCGCGTTTTGCCTACAATGAGCAGTTCTTC.

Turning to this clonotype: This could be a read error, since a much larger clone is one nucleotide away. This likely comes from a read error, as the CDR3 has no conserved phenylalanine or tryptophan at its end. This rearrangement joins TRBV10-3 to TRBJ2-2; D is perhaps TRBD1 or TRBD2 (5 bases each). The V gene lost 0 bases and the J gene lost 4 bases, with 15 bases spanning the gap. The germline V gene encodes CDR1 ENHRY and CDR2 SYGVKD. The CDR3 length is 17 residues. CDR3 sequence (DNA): TGTGCCATCAGTGAGTCTACAGTGAGGGGTAGCACCGGGGAGCTGTTTTCT. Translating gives CAISESTVRGSTGELFS.

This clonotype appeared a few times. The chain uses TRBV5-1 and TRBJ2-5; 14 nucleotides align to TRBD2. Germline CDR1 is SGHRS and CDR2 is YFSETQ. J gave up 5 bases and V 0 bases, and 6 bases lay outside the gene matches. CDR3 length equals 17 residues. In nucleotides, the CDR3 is TGCGCCAGCAGCTTGGCCGGGACTAGCGGGGGCGGGGAGACCCAGTACTTC. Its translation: CASSLAGTSGGGETQYF.

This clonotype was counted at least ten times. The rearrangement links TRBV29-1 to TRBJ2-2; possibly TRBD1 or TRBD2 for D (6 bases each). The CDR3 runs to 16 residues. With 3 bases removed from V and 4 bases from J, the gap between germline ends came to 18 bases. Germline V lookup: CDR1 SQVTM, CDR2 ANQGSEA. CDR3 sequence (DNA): TGCAGCGTTGAGGAGGGGGTGGCTGATGCCACCGGGGAGCTGTTTTTT. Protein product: CSVEEGVADATGELFF.

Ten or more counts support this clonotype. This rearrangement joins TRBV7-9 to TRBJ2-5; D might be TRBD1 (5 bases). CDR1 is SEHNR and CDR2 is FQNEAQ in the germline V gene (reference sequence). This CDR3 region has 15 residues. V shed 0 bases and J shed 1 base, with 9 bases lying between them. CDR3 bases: TGTGCCAGCAGCTTAGCAGCAGGGCCCCAAGAGACCCAGTACTTC. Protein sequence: CASSLAAGPQETQYF.

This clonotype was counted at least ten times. The CDR3 sequence: CASSTLNEQYF. In nucleotides, the CDR3 is TGTGCCAGCAGTACCCTGAACGAGCAGTACTTC. This chain joins TRBV6-2 or TRBV6-3 and TRBJ2-7, with D uncertain. CDR3 size: 11 residues. Germline CDR1 and CDR2: MNHEY and SVGEGT. V gave up 5 bases and J gave up 5 bases, with 7 bases separating them.

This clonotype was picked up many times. CDR3 sequence reads: CSAYTGGLGTDTQYF. The CDR3 DNA reads TGCAGTGCCTATACTGGCGGGCTGGGCACAGATACGCAGTATTTT. The gene calls are TRBV20-1 and TRBJ2-3, with D perhaps matching TRBD2 (5 bases). Between the trimmed V and J ends, which lost 6 bases and 1 base, there was a span of 17 bases. Germline assignment: CDR1 DFQATT and CDR2 SNEGSKA (reference sequence). This CDR3 spans 15 amino acids.

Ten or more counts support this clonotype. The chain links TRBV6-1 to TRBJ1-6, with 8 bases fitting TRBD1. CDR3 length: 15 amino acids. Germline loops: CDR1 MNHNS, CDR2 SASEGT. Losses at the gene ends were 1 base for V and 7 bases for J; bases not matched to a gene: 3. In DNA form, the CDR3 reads TGTGCCAGCAGTGAAGTCCCAGGGGGCAATTCACCCCTCCACTTT. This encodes CASSEVPGGNSPLHF.

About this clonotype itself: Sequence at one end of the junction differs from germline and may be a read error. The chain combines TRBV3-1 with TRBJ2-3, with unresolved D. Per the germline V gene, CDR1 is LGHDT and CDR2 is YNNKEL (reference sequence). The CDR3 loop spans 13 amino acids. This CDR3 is CASSQEVSDAQYF. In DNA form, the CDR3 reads TGTGCCAGCAGCCAAGAGGTGTCAGATGCGCAGTATTTT.

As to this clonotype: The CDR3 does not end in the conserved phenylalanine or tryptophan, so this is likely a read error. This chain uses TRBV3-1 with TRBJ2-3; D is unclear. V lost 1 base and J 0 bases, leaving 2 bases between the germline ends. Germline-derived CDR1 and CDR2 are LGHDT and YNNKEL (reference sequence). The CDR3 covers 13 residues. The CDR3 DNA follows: TGTGCCAGCAGCCAAGCTAGCACAGATACGCAGTATTCT. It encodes CASSQASTDTQYS.